The next 9 T cell receptor beta chains were all read from a single sample in a study of blood T cells in healthy people across ages. Alongside a J-beta primer mix, a sample-barcoded 5' primer served in a second PCR lasting about 6 to 12 cycles. TCRdb re-analysed the 5' RACE reads in MiXCR, keeping a single row per CDR3 protein. The table includes 700,000 or so distinct CDR3 sequences, 35% to 50% detected once. The sample comprised blood. Receptors originate from an elderly man in good health.

This clonotype appeared many times. The chain couples TRBV7-8 to TRBJ1-1; D remains unclear. The CDR3 has 14 amino acids. Germline V gene sequence: CDR1 SGHVS, CDR2 FQNEAQ. V was pared by 3 bases and J by 1 base, with 9 bases between. The CDR3 spells CASSFGPRNTEAFF. In nucleotides, the CDR3 is TGTGCCAGCAGCTTCGGTCCCCGGAACACTGAAGCTTTCTTT.

The genes are TRBV6-2 or TRBV6-3 and TRBJ2-7; TRBD2 matches at 7 bases. Germline V gives CDR1 MNHEY, CDR2 SVGEGT. There are 15 residues in the CDR3. V gave up 6 bases and J gave up 6 bases; unmatched junction bases: 14. CDR3 in amino acids: CASRPLAKAATEQYF. CDR3 DNA sequence: TGTGCCAGCAGACCACTAGCGAAGGCAGCTACCGAGCAGTACTTC.

This clonotype has at least ten counts. This rearrangement joins TRBV29-1 to TRBJ2-3; no reliable D call. The CDR3 sequence is 13 residues long. V was trimmed by 7 bases and J by 4 bases, leaving 15 bases between them. CDR1 and CDR2 (germline): SQVTM, ANQGSEA. The chain's CDR3 is CSALAYRADTQYF. As DNA, the CDR3 is TGCAGCGCCCTGGCATATCGGGCAGATACGCAGTATTTT.

This chain uses TRBV12-3 or TRBV12-4 with TRBJ2-4; D is ambiguous. Gene TRBJ2-7 matches the end of the DNA better, so the J call may be wrong. The CDR3 length is 12 residues. In nucleotides, the CDR3 is TGTGCCAGCAGTACGGTAGTATACGAGCAGTACTTC. This codes for CASSTVVYEQYF.

The rearrangement joins TRBV20-1 to TRBJ2-5; D unclear. The end of the DNA fits TRBJ2-7 better, so the J call may be wrong. CDR1 and CDR2 from the germline V gene are DFQATT and SNEGSKA (reference sequence). This CDR3 is 13 amino acids long. CDR3 DNA sequence: TGCAGTGCCCACGCTGGGCCTAACTACGAGCAGTACTTC. Its translation is CSAHAGPNYEQYF.

J is TRBJ1-2 and V is TRBV4-1; weak D call: TRBD1 (6 bases). The germline V gene encodes CDR1 MGHRA and CDR2 YSYEKL. Trimming took off 3 bases at V and 5 bases at J, with 16 bases between the two ends. The CDR3 has 15 amino acids. In DNA form, the CDR3 reads TGCGCCAGCAGCCAGGGGATGGACAGAATATATGGCTACACCTTC. Encoded protein: CASSQGMDRIYGYTF.

In its sample, this clonotype was seen many times. The genes are TRBV7-2 and TRBJ2-5, with 10 bases fitting TRBD1. The CDR3 covers 14 residues. Germline assignment: CDR1 SGHTA and CDR2 FQGNSA. V was pared by 3 bases and J by 4 bases, with 2 bases of the junction left unmatched. The CDR3 nucleotides read TGTGCCAGCAGCTTTGGGACAGGGGTAGAGACCCAGTACTTC. Translation: CASSFGTGVETQYF.

This clonotype was recorded a few times. The CDR3 sequence is CASRAKGYEKLFF. CDR3 DNA: TGTGCCAGCAGAGCCAAAGGGTACGAAAAACTGTTTTTT. The chain employs TRBV2 and TRBJ1-4, with D uncertain. The germline V gene encodes CDR1 SNHLY and CDR2 FYNNEI. The CDR3 consists of 13 residues. Trimming left V 6 bases short and J 8 bases short, with 13 bases between.

This chain links TRBV5-1 with TRBJ1-1; D unclear. Looked up from germline, CDR1 is SGHRS and CDR2 is YFSETQ. V lost 0 bases, J lost 6 bases, and 9 bases lay in between. The CDR3 sequence is 13 residues long. The CDR3 coding sequence is TGCGCCAGCAGCTTGGGGGTACTGGCTGAAGCTTTCTTT. Its translation is CASSLGVLAEAFF.